This note documents a single T cell receptor beta chain sequence. The data derive from a study of blood T cell repertoires in COVID-19. Study details: Sites across the United States, Italy and Spain contributed samples from acute and convalescent COVID-19.

The study drew participants aged about 18 to 95 years from approximately 23 US areas. Researchers sorted participants into cohorts using their self-reported clinical history. What the recovered Cohort 3 donors had was two negative PCRs, clearance, or symptom resolution. This CDR3 has 15 residues. Per the germline V gene, CDR1 is MGHRA and CDR2 is YSYEKL. The trim removed 5 bases at V and 7 bases at J, leaving 11 bases unmatched. The repertoire was sequenced with immunoSEQ multiplex PCR; TCRdb's copy has only in-frame clones and lacks some. The repertoire includes approximately 200,000 clones, about 87% of them detected once, and 1.2% sits in the top ten.

The chain links TRBV4-1 to TRBJ2-1; 7 positions match TRBD1. The sample consisted of PBMCs or T cells enriched from blood (not recorded which). The TCR was taken from a man aged 30 to 45 who had recovered from COVID-19. The CDR3 sequence is CASSLRQGSGNEQFF. As DNA, the CDR3 is TGCGCCAGCAGCTTAAGACAGGGTAGTGGGAATGAGCAGTTCTTC.